The clone carrying this T cell receptor beta chain appeared a single time. Its specificity is not known. This sample is drawn from a study of shared clonotypes between healthy human individuals. CDR3 length: 15 amino acids. The V and J ends lost 3 bases and 5 bases respectively, with 16 bases between them. CDR1 and CDR2 from the germline V gene are SGHVS and FNYEAQ. Libraries were prepared by immunoSEQ multiplex PCR; TCRdb keeps only in-frame clonotypes and omits some of them. This repertoire shows 2 million to 2.5 million clones, approximately 93% found once; its top ten account for under 0.45%. Overall study results and limits: Compared with clonotypes that all four donors shared, non-shared clonotypes had lower generation probabilities. At large depth, rarefaction still showed sorted-subset sequencing to be incomplete. Naive subsets generally exceeded memory subsets in estimated richness.

Every donor was a Caucasian adult from Nashville, Tennessee. This clonotype was obtained from a man younger than 30 in good health. Some clones in this sample may be carry-over from other donors' samples. The specimen was naive CD4+ T cells from PBMCs. Subset in this sample: CD45RA+ positively selected. The chain combines TRBV7-6 with TRBJ2-5; D is unresolved. The CDR3 is CASSFSFRYAETQYF. In DNA form, the CDR3 reads TGTGCCAGCAGCTTTTCCTTCAGATATGCGGAGACCCAGTACTTC.